The 4 T cell receptor beta chains presented below share a single source sample, sequenced in a study of cytomegalovirus exposure and HLA in healthy donors. The study ran its PCR with 60 Vbeta and 13 Jbeta primers. Only in-frame clones appear in the TCRdb table, and some are missing; sequencing was by immunoSEQ multiplex PCR. The sample has under 200,000 clones. Sequencing was done on a sample of PBMCs. The receptors here all came from a woman aged 18-35 years in good health and CMV-seropositive.

The chain recombines TRBV15 with TRBJ2-7, with TRBD2 matching 7 bases. The CDR3 sequence is 20 residues long. Per germline, CDR1 LNHNV and CDR2 YYDKDF (reference sequence). Losses at the gene ends were 0 bases for V and 0 bases for J; bases not matched to a gene: 17. The CDR3, as DNA: TGTGCCACCAGCAGAGATCTAAGGGTGGGAAGCGGGGCGGGCTCCTACGAGCAGTACTTC. Protein product: CATSRDLRVGSGAGSYEQYF.

The genes are TRBV29-1 and TRBJ1-1; 8 bases line up with TRBD1. Germline trimming cut 8 bases from V and 0 bases from J; bases unmatched to any gene: 2. The CDR3 extends over 12 amino acids. Germline V CDR1 and CDR2: SQVTM, ANQGSEA. In DNA form, the CDR3 reads TGCAGCCTGGGACAGGTGAACACTGAAGCTTTCTTT. This encodes CSLGQVNTEAFF.

This chain joins TRBV27 and TRBJ2-7, with D possibly being TRBD2 (6 bases). Trimming removed 4 bases at V and 3 bases at J, with 10 bases between. The CDR3 totals 13 residues. Germline assignment: CDR1 MNHEY and CDR2 SMNVEV (reference sequence). CDR3 sequence (DNA): TGTGCCAGCAGTTCCCCGGGGGTCTACGAGCAGTACTTC. Translating gives CASSSPGVYEQYF.

The gene calls are TRBV5-5 and TRBJ2-2; D not certain. V was pared by 2 bases and J by 2 bases, with 10 bases between. The germline V gene has CDR1 SGHKS and CDR2 YYEKEE (reference sequence). The CDR3 is made up of 15 amino acids. This chain's CDR3 is CASSLLAANTGELFF. Written as DNA, the CDR3 is TGTGCCAGCAGCTTATTGGCGGCAAACACCGGGGAGCTGTTTTTT. Filled out from reference TRBV5-5 and TRBJ2-2, the complete variable domain reads DAGVTQSPTHLIKTRGQQVTLRCSPISGHKSVSWYQQVLGQGPQFIFQYYEKEERGRGNFPDRFSARQFPNYSSELNVNALLLGDSALYLCASSLLAANTGELFFGEGSRLTVL.